This TCR beta chain emerged from a study of Tregs in tolerant kidney transplant recipients. Some clones are missing from TCRdb's copy, which holds only in-frame ones; the method was immunoSEQ multiplex PCR. The sample holds 200,000 to 300,000 clones, about 80% seen once. The receptor was derived from a human donor in good health. Sequencing used CD4+ T cells from blood.

CDR3 region: CASSLGGTDTQYF. The CDR3 DNA reads as TGTGCCAGCAGCTTAGGAGGCACAGATACGCAGTATTTT. The chain couples TRBV11-2 to TRBJ2-3; D not resolved. The CDR3 is made up of 13 amino acids. Trimming took off 1 base at V and 1 base at J, with 3 bases between the two ends. Germline V CDR1 and CDR2: SGHAT, FQNNGV.